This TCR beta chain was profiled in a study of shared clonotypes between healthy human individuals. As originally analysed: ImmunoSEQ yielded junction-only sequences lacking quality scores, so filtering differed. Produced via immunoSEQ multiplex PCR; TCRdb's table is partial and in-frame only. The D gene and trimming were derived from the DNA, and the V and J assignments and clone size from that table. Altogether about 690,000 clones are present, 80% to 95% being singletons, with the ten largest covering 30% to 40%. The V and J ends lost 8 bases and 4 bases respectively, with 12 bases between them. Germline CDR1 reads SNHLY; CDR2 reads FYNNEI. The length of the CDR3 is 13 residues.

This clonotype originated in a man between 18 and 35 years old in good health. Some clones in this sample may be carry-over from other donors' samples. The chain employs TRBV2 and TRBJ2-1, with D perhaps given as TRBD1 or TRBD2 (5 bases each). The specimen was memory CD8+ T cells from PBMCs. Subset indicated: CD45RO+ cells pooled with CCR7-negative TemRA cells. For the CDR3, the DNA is TGTGCCAGCTTATTGGGGGAATACAATGAGCAGTTCTTC. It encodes CASLLGEYNEQFF.